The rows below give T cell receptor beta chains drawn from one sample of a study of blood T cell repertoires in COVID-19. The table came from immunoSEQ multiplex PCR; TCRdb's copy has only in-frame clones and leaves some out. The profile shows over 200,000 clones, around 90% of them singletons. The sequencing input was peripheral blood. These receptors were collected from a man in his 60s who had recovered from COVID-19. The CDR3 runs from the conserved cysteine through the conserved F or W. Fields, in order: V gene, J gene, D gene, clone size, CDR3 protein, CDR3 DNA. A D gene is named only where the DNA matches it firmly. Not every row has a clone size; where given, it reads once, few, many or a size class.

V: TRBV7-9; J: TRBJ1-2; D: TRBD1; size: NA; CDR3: CASSRGTGNWGYTF; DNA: TGTGCCAGCAGCCGAGGGACAGGGAACTGGGGCTACACCTTC
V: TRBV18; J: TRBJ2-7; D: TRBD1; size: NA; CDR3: CASSPPGTGTRYEQYF; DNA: TGTGCCAGCTCACCACCCGGGACAGGGACACGCTACGAGCAGTACTTC
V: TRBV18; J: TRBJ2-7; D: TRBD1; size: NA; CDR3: CASSRTGGVSYEQYF; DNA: TGTGCCAGCTCTCGGACAGGGGGCGTATCCTACGAGCAGTACTTC
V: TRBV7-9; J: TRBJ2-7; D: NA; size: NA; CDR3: CASSARGREPSYEQYF; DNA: TGTGCCAGCAGCGCCCGGGGGCGGGAGCCCTCCTACGAGCAGTACTTC
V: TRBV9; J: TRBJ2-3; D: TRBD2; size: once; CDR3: CASSSRLAGGTDTQYF; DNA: TGTGCCAGCAGCTCCCGGCTAGCGGGGGGCACAGATACGCAGTATTTT
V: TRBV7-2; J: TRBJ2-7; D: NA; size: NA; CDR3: CASSLASRDYEQYF; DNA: TGTGCCAGCAGCTTAGCGAGCCGGGACTACGAGCAGTACTTC
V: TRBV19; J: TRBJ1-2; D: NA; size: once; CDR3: CASEAQNYGYTF; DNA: TGTGCCAGTGAGGCTCAAAACTATGGCTACACCTTC
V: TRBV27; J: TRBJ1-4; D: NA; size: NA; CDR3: CASSLEWSSNEKLFF; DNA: TGTGCCAGCAGTTTAGAGTGGTCGAGTAATGAAAAACTGTTTTTT
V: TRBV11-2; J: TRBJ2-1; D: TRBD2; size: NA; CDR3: CASSSGLAVSYNEQFF; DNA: TGTGCCAGCAGCTCGGGACTAGCGGTCTCCTACAATGAGCAGTTCTTC
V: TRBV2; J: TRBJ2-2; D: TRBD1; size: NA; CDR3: CASRTGWNTGELFF; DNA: TGTGCCAGCCGGACAGGTTGGAACACCGGGGAGCTGTTTTTT
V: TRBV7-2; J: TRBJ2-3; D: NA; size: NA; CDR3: CASSSRLAWDTQYF; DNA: TGTGCCAGCAGCTCGCGGCTAGCGTGGGATACGCAGTATTTT
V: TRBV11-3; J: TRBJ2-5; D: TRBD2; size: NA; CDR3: CASSLGVAGQVAQYF; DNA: TGTGCCAGCAGCTTAGGGGTAGCGGGCCAAGTGGCCCAGTACTTC
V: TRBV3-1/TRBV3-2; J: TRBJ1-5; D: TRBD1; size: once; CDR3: CASSPTGGGQPQHF; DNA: TGTGCCAGCAGCCCTACAGGGGGAGGGCAGCCCCAGCATTTT
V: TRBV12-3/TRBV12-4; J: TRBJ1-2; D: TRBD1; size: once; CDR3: CASITTGGYGYTF; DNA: TGTGCCAGCATCACTACAGGGGGATATGGCTACACCTTC
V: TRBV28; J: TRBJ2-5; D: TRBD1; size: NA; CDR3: CASSLAGTAMETQYF; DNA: TGTGCCAGCAGTTTAGCTGGGACAGCCATGGAGACCCAGTACTTC
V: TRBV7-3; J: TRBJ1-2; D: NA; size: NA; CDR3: CASSPRGFGGTGYTF; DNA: TGTGCCAGCAGCCCCAGGGGCTTCGGGGGGACTGGCTACACCTTC
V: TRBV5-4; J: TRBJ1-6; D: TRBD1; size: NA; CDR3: CASKSGTGPSPLHF; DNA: TGTGCCAGCAAATCCGGGACAGGGCCATCACCCCTCCACTTT
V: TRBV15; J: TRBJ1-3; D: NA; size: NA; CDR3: CATYGEGNSGNTIYF; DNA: TGTGCCACATACGGGGAGGGCAACTCTGGAAACACCATATATTTT
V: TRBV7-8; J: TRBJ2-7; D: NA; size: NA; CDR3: CASSLVSGAAYEQYF; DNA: TGTGCCAGCAGCTTAGTTTCGGGTGCGGCCTACGAGCAGTACTTC
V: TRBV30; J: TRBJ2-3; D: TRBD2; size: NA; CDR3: CAWTRLAGGTDTQYF; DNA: TGTGCCTGGACCCGACTAGCGGGGGGCACAGATACGCAGTATTTT
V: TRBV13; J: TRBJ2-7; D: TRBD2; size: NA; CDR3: CASSSGLAGGVEQYF; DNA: TGTGCCAGCAGCTCCGGACTAGCGGGAGGGGTTGAGCAGTACTTC
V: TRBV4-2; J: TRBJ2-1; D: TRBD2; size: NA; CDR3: CASSQGSGTYNEQFF; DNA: TGTGCCAGCAGCCAAGGTAGCGGGACCTACAATGAGCAGTTCTTC
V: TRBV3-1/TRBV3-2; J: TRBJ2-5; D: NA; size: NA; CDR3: CASSQRGLETQYF; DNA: TGTGCCAGCAGCCAACGAGGGCTAGAGACCCAGTACTTC
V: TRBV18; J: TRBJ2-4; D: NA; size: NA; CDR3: CASSPLLAGNIQYF; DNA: TGTGCCAGCTCACCTCTCTTGGCGGGCAACATTCAGTACTTC
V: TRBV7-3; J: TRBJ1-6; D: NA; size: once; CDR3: CASSLNGVDNSPLHF; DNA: TGTGCCAGCAGCTTAAACGGGGTCGATAATTCACCCCTCCACTTT
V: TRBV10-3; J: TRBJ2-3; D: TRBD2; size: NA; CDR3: CATTSGRATDTQYF; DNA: TGTGCCACCACTAGCGGGAGGGCCACAGATACGCAGTATTTT
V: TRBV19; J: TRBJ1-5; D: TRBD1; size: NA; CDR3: CASRIPGGGNQPQHF; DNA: TGTGCTAGTAGGATCCCAGGGGGCGGCAATCAGCCCCAGCATTTT
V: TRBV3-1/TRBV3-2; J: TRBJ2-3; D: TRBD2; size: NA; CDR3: CASSLMITSAQADTQYF; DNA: TGTGCCAGCAGCCTCATGATAACTAGCGCCCAGGCAGATACGCAGTATTTT
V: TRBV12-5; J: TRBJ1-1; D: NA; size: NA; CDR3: CASALGGQGGFESTEAFF; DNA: TGTGCTAGTGCCTTGGGGGGGCAGGGCGGATTTGAGAGCACTGAAGCTTTCTTT
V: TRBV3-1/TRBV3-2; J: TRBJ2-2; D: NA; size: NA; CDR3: CASSQVVQILNTGELFF; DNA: TGTGCCAGCAGCCAAGTGGTCCAGATTTTGAACACCGGGGAGCTGTTTTTT
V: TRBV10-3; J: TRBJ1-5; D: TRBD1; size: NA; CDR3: CAISEFLGGDQPQHF; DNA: TGTGCCATCAGTGAATTCTTAGGGGGCGATCAGCCCCAGCATTTT
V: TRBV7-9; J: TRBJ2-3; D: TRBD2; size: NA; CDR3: CASSSSGSSDTQYF; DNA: TGTGCCAGCAGCTCTAGCGGGAGCTCGGATACGCAGTATTTT
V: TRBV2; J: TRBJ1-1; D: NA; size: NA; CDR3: CASSETRSEAFF; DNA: TGTGCCAGCAGTGAAACCCGGTCGGAAGCTTTCTTT
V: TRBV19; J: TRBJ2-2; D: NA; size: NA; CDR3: CASSKEGNTGELFF; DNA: TGTGCCAGTAGTAAGGAGGGGAACACCGGGGAGCTGTTTTTT
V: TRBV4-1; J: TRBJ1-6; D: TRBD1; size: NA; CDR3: CASSQVLGQGYSPLHF; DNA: TGCGCCAGCAGCCAAGTTTTGGGACAGGGATATTCACCCCTCCACTTT
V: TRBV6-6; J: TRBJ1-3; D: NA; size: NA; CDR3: CASSENRYSGNTIYF; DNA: TGTGCCAGCTCCGAAAACCGCTACTCTGGAAACACCATATATTTT
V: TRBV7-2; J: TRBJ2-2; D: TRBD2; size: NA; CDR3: CASSSYSTSGGLNTGELFF; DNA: TGTGCCAGCAGCTCCTACTCGACTAGCGGGGGACTTAACACCGGGGAGCTGTTTTTT
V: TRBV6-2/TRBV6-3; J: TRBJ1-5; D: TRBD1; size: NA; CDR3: CASSSTKTGVNQPQHF; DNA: TGTGCCAGCAGTTCTACCAAGACAGGGGTGAATCAGCCCCAGCATTTT
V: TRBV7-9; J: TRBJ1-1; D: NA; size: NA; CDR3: CASSLYREGTEAFF; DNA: TGTGCCAGCAGCTTGTACAGGGAGGGCACTGAAGCTTTCTTT
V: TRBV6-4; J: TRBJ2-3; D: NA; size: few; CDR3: CASSDGGQSTDTQYF; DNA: TGTGCCAGCAGTGACGGTGGACAGAGCACAGATACGCAGTATTTT
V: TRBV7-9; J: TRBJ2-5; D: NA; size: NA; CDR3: CASSESKQYF; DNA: TGTGCCAGCAGCGAGTCCAAGCAGTACTTC
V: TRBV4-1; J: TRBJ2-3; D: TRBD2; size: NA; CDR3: CASSQDWLAGGPRGNTQYF; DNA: TGCGCCAGCAGCCAAGATTGGTTAGCGGGGGGGCCGCGGGGAAATACGCAGTATTTT
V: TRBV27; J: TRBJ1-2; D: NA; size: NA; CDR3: CASSLGGAAGYTF; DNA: TGTGCCAGCAGTTTAGGGGGGGCGGCTGGCTACACCTTC
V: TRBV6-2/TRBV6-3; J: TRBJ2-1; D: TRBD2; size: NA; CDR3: CASSHHSLAGGGNEQFF; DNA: TGTGCCAGCAGCCACCACTCCTTAGCGGGTGGGGGAAATGAGCAGTTCTTC
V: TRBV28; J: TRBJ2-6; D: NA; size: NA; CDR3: CASSSPREVLTF; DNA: TGTGCCAGCAGTTCACCTAGGGAGGTCCTGACTTTC
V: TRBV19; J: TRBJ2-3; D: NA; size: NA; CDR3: CASRSGSTDTQYF; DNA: TGTGCCAGTAGGTCGGGGAGCACAGATACGCAGTATTTT
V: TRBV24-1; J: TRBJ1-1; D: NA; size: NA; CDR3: CATRPSLGNTEAFF; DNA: TGTGCCACCAGGCCTAGTCTAGGGAACACTGAAGCTTTCTTT
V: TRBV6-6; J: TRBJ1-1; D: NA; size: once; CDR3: CASRLPGGQSNTEAFF; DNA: TGTGCTAGCCGACTCCCCGGCGGACAATCGAACACTGAAGCTTTCTTT
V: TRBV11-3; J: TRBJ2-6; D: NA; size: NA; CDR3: CASSLGRGSGANVLTF; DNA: TGTGCCAGCAGCTTAGGGCGGGGCTCTGGGGCCAACGTCCTGACTTTC
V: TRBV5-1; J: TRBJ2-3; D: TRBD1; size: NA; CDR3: CASSLDGTGGVDTDTQYF; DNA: TGCGCCAGCAGCCTGGACGGGACAGGGGGAGTCGACACAGATACGCAGTATTTT
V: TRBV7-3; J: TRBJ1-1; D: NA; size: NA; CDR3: CASSLLAGNTEAFF; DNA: TGTGCCAGCAGCTTATTGGCAGGGAACACTGAAGCTTTCTTT
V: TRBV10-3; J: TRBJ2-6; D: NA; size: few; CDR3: CAITPREGNPSGANVLTF; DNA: TGTGCCATCACACCCCGGGAAGGAAATCCCTCTGGGGCCAACGTCCTGACTTTC
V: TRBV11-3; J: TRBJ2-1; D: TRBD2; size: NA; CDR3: CASSFSSGRAAYNEQFF; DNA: TGTGCCAGCAGCTTTTCTAGCGGGAGGGCCGCCTACAATGAGCAGTTCTTC
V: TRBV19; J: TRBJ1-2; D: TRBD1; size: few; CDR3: CASSATGTGGKYGYTF; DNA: TGTGCCAGTAGTGCTACTGGGACAGGGGGCAAATATGGCTACACCTTC
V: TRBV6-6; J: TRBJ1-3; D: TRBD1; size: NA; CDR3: CASSFDRVSGNTIYF; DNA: TGTGCCAGCAGCTTTGACAGGGTCTCTGGAAACACCATATATTTT